This T cell receptor beta chain originates from a study of early T cells in non-severe SARS-CoV-2 infection. Overall study context: Sequencing of unsorted whole blood was done on bulk RNA, leaving chains unpaired.

Individual cDNA molecules were tagged with unique molecular identifiers, the study reported. TCRdb fed the 5' RACE reads into MiXCR, producing one record per CDR3 protein. This table has tens of thousands of distinct CDR3 sequences, 12% to 15% appearing once. Findings and limits, study-wide: Anti-spike CD8 responses were favored by VDJdb matching, which missed private and CD4 specificities.

V shed 5 bases and J shed 3 bases, with 23 bases lying between them. Germline values: CDR1 PRHDT, CDR2 FYEKMQ (reference sequence). The CDR3 runs 18 residues. This clonotype was found a few times. Its specificity is unknown. The sample was whole blood. This clonotype was sampled from an adult who was a healthcare worker with PCR-confirmed SARS-CoV-2 infection or an uninfected control (not recorded which). The chain recombines TRBV13 with TRBJ1-3; D is possibly TRBD1 (6 bases). The CDR3 reads CASSPPFLDSIGGNTIYF. CDR3 coding DNA: TGTGCCAGCAGCCCGCCCTTTTTGGACAGCATCGGTGGAAACACCATATATTTT.